What follows are 6 T cell receptor beta chains derived from one specimen sequenced in a study of blood T cells in healthy people across ages. Alongside a J-beta primer mix, a sample-barcoded 5' primer served in a second PCR lasting 7 to 11 cycles. TCRdb reprocessed the 5' RACE reads via MiXCR and lists one record per CDR3 protein. The repertoire holds under 800,000 distinct CDR3 sequences, 40% to 45% seen once, with 20% to 25% in the top ten. Material for sequencing was blood. These receptors were obtained from a woman aged 60-75 years in good health.

The chain links TRBV29-1 to TRBJ2-7; D is unresolved. Trimming stripped 4 bases from V and 3 bases from J, with 10 bases between. The length of the CDR3 is 12 residues. The germline V gene encodes CDR1 SQVTM and CDR2 ANQGSEA. The DNA for the CDR3 is TGCAGCGTTGCGGCGGAAGTCTACGAGCAGTACTTC. Translated: CSVAAEVYEQYF.

This chain connects TRBV28 to TRBJ2-3; D gene unclear. Trimming stripped 5 bases from V and 4 bases from J, with 10 bases between. The CDR3 has 13 amino acids. The germline V gene has CDR1 MDHEN and CDR2 SYDVKM. CDR3 protein: CASSIVLPDTQYF. The CDR3 bases are TGTGCCAGCAGTATCGTCTTACCAGATACGCAGTATTTT. The full variable domain, rest sourced from reference TRBV28 and TRBJ2-3, is DVKVTQSSRYLVKRTGEKVFLECVQDMDHENMFWYRQDPGLGLRLIYFSYDVKMKEKGDIPEGYSVSREKKERFSLILESASTNQTSMYLCASSIVLPDTQYFGPGTRLTVL.

This chain connects TRBV6-2 or TRBV6-3 to TRBJ2-5; D gene ambiguous. The tail of the sequence fits TRBJ2-7 better, so the J call may be wrong. CDR1 and CDR2 from the germline V gene are MNHEY and SVGEGT. CDR3 length equals 12 residues. The CDR3 protein is CASSYVGYEQYF. CDR3 sequence (DNA): TGTGCCAGCAGTTACGTCGGGTACGAGCAGTACTTC.

The CDR3 DNA is TGCAGCGCCATGGACAGGCTCTCCTACGAGCAGTACTTC. This codes for CSAMDRLSYEQYF. This chain links TRBV20-1 with TRBJ2-7; 7 bases are shared with TRBD1. The CDR3 is 13 amino acids. CDR1 is DFQATT, CDR2 SNEGSKA, per germline (reference sequence).

This clonotype showed up just a few times. V is TRBV15 and J is TRBJ1-4; no definite D call. There are 14 residues in the CDR3. CDR1 and CDR2 (germline): LNHNV, YYDKDF (reference sequence). V gave up 5 bases and J gave up 5 bases, with 12 bases separating them. The CDR3 loop is CATSFDNGNEKLFF. As DNA, the CDR3 is TGTGCCACCAGCTTCGACAATGGGAATGAAAAACTGTTTTTT.

There are a few counts of this clonotype. The V call is TRBV29-1, the J call TRBJ2-5; D remains unclear. CDR1 and CDR2 (germline): SQVTM, ANQGSEA. The CDR3 covers 12 residues. V shed 6 bases and J shed 2 bases, with 10 bases lying between them. This CDR3 is CSVDDTQETQYF. The CDR3 DNA sequence: TGCAGCGTGGACGACACACAAGAGACCCAGTACTTC.